Listed below are T cell receptor beta chains from one sample, sequenced in a study of spatial heterogeneity in lung cancer. TCRdb ran MiXCR on the 5' RACE reads and lists one entry per CDR3 protein. Here the sample spans approximately 20,000 distinct CDR3 sequences, 4.6% being singletons. The sample in question was PBMCs, obtained at surgery. Receptors originate from a male donor with early-stage non-small cell lung cancer. CDR3s include the opening cysteine and the closing phenylalanine or tryptophan. The order of the fields is CDR3 length, clone size, J gene, V gene, D gene, CDR3 DNA, CDR3 protein. D genes are given only for firm matches. Clone sizes are given selectively: once, few, many, or a class where the clone is expanded.

CDR3 length: 12
clone size: NA
J gene: TRBJ2-1
V gene: TRBV10-1
D gene: NA
CDR3 DNA: TGCGCCAGCAGTGAGTCGAATCATGAGCAGTTCTTC
CDR3 protein: CASSESNHEQFF

CDR3 length: 14
clone size: many
J gene: TRBJ2-7
V gene: TRBV20-1
D gene: NA
CDR3 DNA: TGCAGTGCTAGAGATGTCCAGAGCTCCTACGAGCAGTACTTC
CDR3 protein: CSARDVQSSYEQYF

CDR3 length: 17
clone size: few
J gene: TRBJ2-5
V gene: TRBV24-1
D gene: NA
CDR3 DNA: TGTGTCACCAGTGATCCCCAACAGGGAGAATACCAAGAGACCCAGTACTTC
CDR3 protein: CVTSDPQQGEYQETQYF

CDR3 length: 14
clone size: many
J gene: TRBJ2-5
V gene: TRBV15
D gene: NA
CDR3 DNA: TGTGCCACCAGCTCAGCGTTGGTAGGAGAGACCCAGTACTTC
CDR3 protein: CATSSALVGETQYF

CDR3 length: 14
clone size: many
J gene: TRBJ2-5
V gene: TRBV6-6
D gene: NA
CDR3 DNA: TGTGCCAGCAGTTACGGGGGCGCACAAGAGACCCAGTACTTC
CDR3 protein: CASSYGGAQETQYF

CDR3 length: 15
clone size: many
J gene: TRBJ2-1
V gene: TRBV18
D gene: TRBD1
CDR3 DNA: TGTGCCAGCTCACCTACGACAGGGTCTGATTATGAGCAGTTCTTC
CDR3 protein: CASSPTTGSDYEQFF

CDR3 length: 15
clone size: many
J gene: TRBJ1-1
V gene: TRBV3-1
D gene: NA
CDR3 DNA: TGTGCCAGCATCATGGGGGATAGGGCAGGCACTGAAGCTTTCTTT
CDR3 protein: CASIMGDRAGTEAFF

CDR3 length: 14
clone size: many
J gene: TRBJ2-2
V gene: TRBV6-2/TRBV6-3
D gene: NA
CDR3 DNA: TGTGCCAGCAGCGATATAGCGAGCACCGGGGAGCTGTTTTTT
CDR3 protein: CASSDIASTGELFF

CDR3 length: 15
clone size: many
J gene: TRBJ2-3
V gene: TRBV7-9
D gene: NA
CDR3 DNA: TGTGCCAGCAGCCCGCCGGAAGGGAACACAGATACGCAGTATTTT
CDR3 protein: CASSPPEGNTDTQYF

CDR3 length: 14
clone size: NA
J gene: TRBJ2-2
V gene: TRBV6-6
D gene: NA
CDR3 DNA: TGTGCCGGAGGGACTCGCGGGGACGGCGGGGAGCTGTTTTTT
CDR3 protein: CAGGTRGDGGELFF

CDR3 length: 14
clone size: few
J gene: TRBJ1-5
V gene: TRBV28
D gene: NA
CDR3 DNA: TGTGCCAGCAGTTTATACAGGGGCAATCAGCCCCAGCATTTT
CDR3 protein: CASSLYRGNQPQHF

CDR3 length: 14
clone size: NA
J gene: TRBJ1-5
V gene: TRBV24-1
D gene: NA
CDR3 DNA: TGTGCCACCAGTGAGCCGTATAGCAATCAGCCCCAGCATTTT
CDR3 protein: CATSEPYSNQPQHF

CDR3 length: 15
clone size: many
J gene: TRBJ2-7
V gene: TRBV5-5
D gene: TRBD2
CDR3 DNA: TGTGCCAGCAGCACCCGTGGACTAGCCACCTACGAGCAGTACTTC
CDR3 protein: CASSTRGLATYEQYF

CDR3 length: 15
clone size: many
J gene: TRBJ1-2
V gene: TRBV27
D gene: TRBD1
CDR3 DNA: TGTGCCAGCAGTGAAACAGGGGTAACTAACTATGGCTACACCTTC
CDR3 protein: CASSETGVTNYGYTF

CDR3 length: 16
clone size: many
J gene: TRBJ2-1
V gene: TRBV5-6
D gene: TRBD2
CDR3 DNA: TGTGCCAGCAGCTTGAGGCTAGCGGGGCGCTACAATGAGCAGTTCTTC
CDR3 protein: CASSLRLAGRYNEQFF

CDR3 length: 14
clone size: many
J gene: TRBJ2-7
V gene: TRBV19
D gene: NA
CDR3 DNA: TGTGCCAGTAGGTTCACAGGGAGCTCCTACGAGCAGTACTTC
CDR3 protein: CASRFTGSSYEQYF

CDR3 length: 15
clone size: many
J gene: TRBJ1-5
V gene: TRBV6-5
D gene: NA
CDR3 DNA: TGTGCCAGCAGAAAAATCCAGGGGAACAATCAGCCCCAGCATTTT
CDR3 protein: CASRKIQGNNQPQHF

CDR3 length: 14
clone size: many
J gene: TRBJ1-4
V gene: TRBV27
D gene: NA
CDR3 DNA: TGTGCCAGCAGTTTATCGGAAACAAATGAAAAACTGTTTTTT
CDR3 protein: CASSLSETNEKLFF

CDR3 length: 16
clone size: many
J gene: TRBJ2-3
V gene: TRBV23-1
D gene: NA
CDR3 DNA: TGCGCCAGCAGTCAATATAGTCCTCCCGTGACAGATACGCAGTATTTT
CDR3 protein: CASSQYSPPVTDTQYF

CDR3 length: 14
clone size: many
J gene: TRBJ2-7
V gene: TRBV10-3
D gene: TRBD1
CDR3 DNA: TGTGCCATCAGTGACGGAGACAGGGTCTACGAGCAGTACTTC
CDR3 protein: CAISDGDRVYEQYF

CDR3 length: 14
clone size: many
J gene: TRBJ2-7
V gene: TRBV4-2
D gene: NA
CDR3 DNA: TGTGCCAGCAGCCGGGATCGGGATTCCCCCGAGCAGTACTTC
CDR3 protein: CASSRDRDSPEQYF

CDR3 length: 16
clone size: many
J gene: TRBJ2-7
V gene: TRBV7-2
D gene: NA
CDR3 DNA: TGTGCCAGCAGCTTAGGGGGCAGGGCTATTATCTACGAGCAGTACTTC
CDR3 protein: CASSLGGRAIIYEQYF

CDR3 length: 16
clone size: many
J gene: TRBJ2-2
V gene: TRBV7-9
D gene: NA
CDR3 DNA: TGTGCCAGCAGCCATGGCGGGGGCAAGGACACCGGGGAGCTGTTTTTT
CDR3 protein: CASSHGGGKDTGELFF

CDR3 length: 15
clone size: few
J gene: TRBJ2-7
V gene: TRBV11-2
D gene: TRBD2
CDR3 DNA: TGTGCCAGCAGCTTTCTAGCGGACCCCTCCTACGAGCAGTACTTC
CDR3 protein: CASSFLADPSYEQYF

CDR3 length: 15
clone size: many
J gene: TRBJ1-4
V gene: TRBV7-9
D gene: TRBD1
CDR3 DNA: TGTGCCAGCAGCTTGGACAGGGATGATAATGAAAAACTGTTTTTT
CDR3 protein: CASSLDRDDNEKLFF

CDR3 length: 13
clone size: NA
J gene: TRBJ2-5
V gene: TRBV11-2
D gene: NA
CDR3 DNA: TGTGCCAGCACCCTGGACCTCGGAGAGACCCAGTACTTC
CDR3 protein: CASTLDLGETQYF

CDR3 length: 14
clone size: medium-sized
J gene: TRBJ1-1
V gene: TRBV29-1
D gene: NA
CDR3 DNA: TGCAGCGTAAGAGGGTTTTTCGGGAACACTGAAGCTTTCTTT
CDR3 protein: CSVRGFFGNTEAFF

CDR3 length: 17
clone size: many
J gene: TRBJ2-1
V gene: TRBV3-1
D gene: NA
CDR3 DNA: TGTGCCAGCAGCTCAACGATGCTCGGGGAGGCCTACAATGAGCAGTTCTTC
CDR3 protein: CASSSTMLGEAYNEQFF

CDR3 length: 15
clone size: many
J gene: TRBJ1-4
V gene: TRBV5-1
D gene: NA
CDR3 DNA: TGCGCCAGCAGCTTGAATTCGGCAGGGAACGATAAACTGTTTTTT
CDR3 protein: CASSLNSAGNDKLFF

CDR3 length: 15
clone size: many
J gene: TRBJ1-2
V gene: TRBV28
D gene: NA
CDR3 DNA: TGTGCCAGCAGTTTTCGGGTCGGACAACGCTATGGCTACACCTTC
CDR3 protein: CASSFRVGQRYGYTF

CDR3 length: 12
clone size: NA
J gene: TRBJ2-7
V gene: TRBV13
D gene: NA
CDR3 DNA: TGTGCCAGCAGCTTACAGGGGAGCGAGCAGTACTTC
CDR3 protein: CASSLQGSEQYF

CDR3 length: 13
clone size: NA
J gene: TRBJ2-4
V gene: TRBV12-3/TRBV12-4
D gene: NA
CDR3 DNA: TGTGCCAGCAGTTTTGGTAGGGAAAGCATTCAGTACTTC
CDR3 protein: CASSFGRESIQYF

CDR3 length: 15
clone size: many
J gene: TRBJ1-5
V gene: TRBV27
D gene: NA
CDR3 DNA: TGTGCCAGCAGCCAGACACCTTATAGCAATCAGCCCCAGCATTTT
CDR3 protein: CASSQTPYSNQPQHF

CDR3 length: 16
clone size: few
J gene: TRBJ2-1
V gene: TRBV12-3/TRBV12-4
D gene: TRBD1
CDR3 DNA: TGTGCCAGCAGGGGGGACAGGGAAGGTTTAGGGAATGAGCAGTTCTTC
CDR3 protein: CASRGDREGLGNEQFF

CDR3 length: 13
clone size: many
J gene: TRBJ1-4
V gene: TRBV29-1
D gene: NA
CDR3 DNA: TGCAGCGCCGCTCGGTCGGATAATGAAAAACTGTTTTTT
CDR3 protein: CSAARSDNEKLFF

CDR3 length: 18
clone size: NA
J gene: TRBJ2-5
V gene: TRBV11-2
D gene: NA
CDR3 DNA: TGTGCCAGCAGCTTAAGATTGGGGGGCCGTCTTAACCAAGAGACCCAGTACTTC
CDR3 protein: CASSLRLGGRLNQETQYF

CDR3 length: 13
clone size: many
J gene: TRBJ2-1
V gene: TRBV7-2
D gene: NA
CDR3 DNA: TGTGCCAGCAGTTCAAACAGAGTCAATGAGCAGTTCTTC
CDR3 protein: CASSSNRVNEQFF

CDR3 length: 11
clone size: few
J gene: TRBJ2-7
V gene: TRBV3-1
D gene: NA
CDR3 DNA: TGTGCCAGCAGCCTTCTCGGAGAGCAGTACTTC
CDR3 protein: CASSLLGEQYF

CDR3 length: 17
clone size: few
J gene: TRBJ2-1
V gene: TRBV5-6
D gene: NA
CDR3 DNA: TGTGCCAGCAGCTTGTCCACCTATCATCACAGGGGAGGTGAGCAGTTCTTC
CDR3 protein: CASSLSTYHHRGGEQFF

CDR3 length: 17
clone size: many
J gene: TRBJ2-2
V gene: TRBV18
D gene: NA
CDR3 DNA: TGTGCCAGCTCACCACCCCCCTACACCACGAACACCGGGGAGCTGTTTTTT
CDR3 protein: CASSPPPYTTNTGELFF

CDR3 length: 12
clone size: many
J gene: TRBJ2-3
V gene: TRBV3-1
D gene: NA
CDR3 DNA: TGTGCCAGCAGCCAAAAGGGCGGGACGCAGTATTTT
CDR3 protein: CASSQKGGTQYF

CDR3 length: 13
clone size: NA
J gene: TRBJ1-5
V gene: TRBV19
D gene: NA
CDR3 DNA: TGTGCCAGTAGCCCCAGAGGCGATCAGCCCCAGCATTTT
CDR3 protein: CASSPRGDQPQHF

CDR3 length: 14
clone size: NA
J gene: TRBJ1-5
V gene: TRBV18
D gene: NA
CDR3 DNA: TGTGCCAGCTCACCCATGGACGGAAATCAGCCCCAGCATTTT
CDR3 protein: CASSPMDGNQPQHF

CDR3 length: 12
clone size: many
J gene: TRBJ2-3
V gene: TRBV7-9
D gene: NA
CDR3 DNA: TGTGCCAGCAGCTTTACAGATGATACGCAGTATTTT
CDR3 protein: CASSFTDDTQYF

CDR3 length: 16
clone size: many
J gene: TRBJ2-3
V gene: TRBV20-1
D gene: TRBD2
CDR3 DNA: TGCAGTGCCTATCCGGGACTAGCGGGAGGATCAGATACGCAGTATTTT
CDR3 protein: CSAYPGLAGGSDTQYF

CDR3 length: 16
clone size: many
J gene: TRBJ2-5
V gene: TRBV7-2
D gene: TRBD2
CDR3 DNA: TGTGCCAGCAGCTTAGCCGGAGCTAGCGGGAGAGAGACCCAGTACTTC
CDR3 protein: CASSLAGASGRETQYF

CDR3 length: 14
clone size: NA
J gene: TRBJ2-7
V gene: TRBV6-5
D gene: TRBD1
CDR3 DNA: TGTGCCAGCAGTTCCGGGACAGGTTACTACGAGCAGTACTTC
CDR3 protein: CASSSGTGYYEQYF

CDR3 length: 15
clone size: many
J gene: TRBJ2-3
V gene: TRBV6-5
D gene: TRBD2
CDR3 DNA: TGTGCCAGCAGCTTAGCGGGAGACCGCACAGATACGCAGTATTTT
CDR3 protein: CASSLAGDRTDTQYF

CDR3 length: 15
clone size: few
J gene: TRBJ2-1
V gene: TRBV25-1
D gene: TRBD1
CDR3 DNA: TGTGCCAGCAGTGTCGCCGGGACAGGTATCGATGAGCAGTTCTTC
CDR3 protein: CASSVAGTGIDEQFF

CDR3 length: 15
clone size: many
J gene: TRBJ2-5
V gene: TRBV20-1
D gene: TRBD1
CDR3 DNA: TGCAGTGCTAGCCCTAACCGGGACAGCCAAGAGACCCAGTACTTC
CDR3 protein: CSASPNRDSQETQYF

CDR3 length: 13
clone size: many
J gene: TRBJ2-7
V gene: TRBV12-3/TRBV12-4
D gene: NA
CDR3 DNA: TGTGCCAGCAGTCGAGCGGCCTCATACGAGCAGTACTTC
CDR3 protein: CASSRAASYEQYF

CDR3 length: 18
clone size: many
J gene: TRBJ2-5
V gene: TRBV3-1
D gene: TRBD2
CDR3 DNA: TGTGCCAGCAGCCGACTGGCGACTAGCGGGAGTGGCCAAGAGACCCAGTACTTC
CDR3 protein: CASSRLATSGSGQETQYF